This T cell receptor beta chain originates from a study of T cell responses to AZD1222 COVID-19 vaccine. In the study overall: Second-dose intervals of approximately 4 or approximately 12 weeks were pooled. Overall study results and limits: Vaccine-associated CD4 TCRs spanned spike, dominant at 160-218 and 743-854. Spike-specific TCR breadth and depth went up after people got two AZD1222 doses. The sample set comprised mostly white British donors with more females, and clonal diversity was possibly underestimated.

For this clone: Its target is not known.

TCRdb's copy holds only in-frame clones and misses some; the assay was immunoSEQ multiplex PCR. Among more than 150,000 clones listed, roughly 92% were seen once. The ends were cut back, 5 bases at V and 4 bases at J, with 15 bases in the middle. Germline V gene sequence: CDR1 LNHDA, CDR2 SQIVND (reference sequence). CDR3 size: 15 residues. The chain recombines TRBV19 with TRBJ2-1; maybe TRBD1 (6 bases). The source is an adult in good health. The source material was peripheral blood, sampled on day 0 of AZD1222 vaccination. This CDR3 is CASSEGHGRYNEQFF. The CDR3 region has the DNA TGTGCCAGTAGTGAGGGACACGGACGGTACAATGAGCAGTTCTTC.